One and the same sample provided the 21 T cell receptor beta chains below, sequenced in a study of T cell responses to AZD1222 COVID-19 vaccine. Clones were read by immunoSEQ multiplex PCR, and TCRdb kept only the in-frame ones, dropping some. The sample carries 95,000 to 150,000 clones, over 80% recorded once. The sequenced sample was peripheral blood, obtained on day 0 of AZD1222 vaccination. The receptors shown here come from an adult in good health.

This chain connects TRBV5-1 to TRBJ1-2; tentative D call: TRBD1 (5 bases). The V and J ends lost 0 bases and 2 bases respectively, with 14 bases between them. This CDR3 has 16 amino acids. The germline gives CDR1 SGHRS, CDR2 YFSETQ. The CDR3 sequence is CASSLGSGGGNYGYTF. The CDR3 coding sequence is TGCGCCAGCAGCTTGGGTTCCGGGGGAGGAAACTATGGCTACACCTTC. Supplemented by reference TRBV5-1 and TRBJ1-2, the full variable domain reads KAGVTQTPRYLIKTRGQQVTLSCSPISGHRSVSWYQQTPGQGLQFLFEYFSETQRNKGNFPGRFSGRQFSNSRSEMNVSTLELGDSALYLCASSLGSGGGNYGYTFGSGTRLTVV.

The chain recombines TRBV6-6 with TRBJ1-4, with TRBD1 matching 10 bases. Germline CDR1 reads MNHNY; CDR2 reads SVGAGI (reference sequence). The V gene end was trimmed by 6 bases and the J gene end by 5 bases; junction bases not matched to a gene: 6. The CDR3 spans 15 residues. CDR3 DNA sequence: TGTGCCAGCAGGGACCCGGGACAGGGGAATGAAAAACTGTTTTTT. Protein: CASRDPGQGNEKLFF.

This chain joins TRBV6-6 and TRBJ1-2, with no clear D. The CDR3 length is 11 residues. Germline CDR1 and CDR2: MNHNY and SVGAGI (reference sequence). V dropped 6 bases and J dropped 8 bases, with 10 bases sitting between them. CDR3 in amino acids: CASSAAEGYTF. The CDR3, as DNA: TGTGCCAGCAGCGCGGCGGAGGGCTACACCTTC.

This rearrangement joins TRBV19 to TRBJ2-5; 10 bases align to TRBD1. V dropped 1 base and J dropped 3; count of bases not matched to a gene: 2. Per the germline V gene, CDR1 is LNHDA and CDR2 is SQIVND (reference sequence). The CDR3 is made up of 15 amino acids. CDR3 loop: CASSIGGTGEETQYF. The DNA of the CDR3 is TGTGCCAGTAGTATAGGTGGGACAGGGGAAGAGACCCAGTACTTC.

V is TRBV11-3 and J is TRBJ2-1; D gene unclear. Germline-derived CDR1 and CDR2 are SGHNT and YENEEA. The CDR3 runs 11 residues. Trimming removed 3 bases from V and 3 bases from J, with 0 bases in between. CDR3 in DNA: TGTGCCAGCAGCTTCTACAATGAGCAGTTCTTC. Its protein is CASSFYNEQFF.

The rearrangement joins TRBV12-3 or TRBV12-4 to TRBJ2-5; 8 nucleotides align to TRBD1. CDR3 length: 12 residues. V lost 8 bases to trimming and J lost 4 bases; unmatched junction nucleotides: 3. The CDR3, as DNA: TGTGCCAGCTTTGGACAGGGAGAGACCCAGTACTTC. It yields the protein CASFGQGETQYF.

The CDR3 bases are TGTGCCAGCACCCCAGACAGGGTGGCCGAGCAGTACTTC. It codes for CASTPDRVAEQYF. J is TRBJ2-7 and V is TRBV2, with TRBD1 matching over 7 bases. The CDR3 contains 13 residues. The junction had 9 bases not matched to a gene; V was cut back by 7 bases and J by 6 bases. Germline V gene sequence: CDR1 SNHLY, CDR2 FYNNEI.

The chain uses TRBV19 and TRBJ1-2; 9 bases line up with TRBD1. V was clipped by 4 bases and J by 2 bases; unmatched bases: 8. CDR1 is LNHDA and CDR2 is SQIVND in the germline V gene (reference sequence). The CDR3 is made up of 16 amino acids. Here the CDR3 DNA reads TGTGCCAGTAGTACACAACCCGGGACAGGGAACTATGGCTACACCTTC. Its translation: CASSTQPGTGNYGYTF.

The chain combines TRBV7-9 with TRBJ2-7; D unresolved. The CDR3 runs 14 residues. Germline CDR1 and CDR2: SEHNR and FQNEAQ (reference sequence). The V end lost 2 bases, the J end lost 2 bases, and 10 bases lay between the germline ends. CDR3 sequence: CASSLSAATYEQYF. The CDR3 region has the DNA TGTGCCAGCAGCTTATCTGCAGCAACCTACGAGCAGTACTTC.

The chain is built from TRBV27 and TRBJ1-5; 11 nucleotides line up with TRBD1. V shed 6 bases, J shed 7 bases, and the junction held 8 bases outside the gene matches. Germline values: CDR1 MNHEY, CDR2 SMNVEV (reference sequence). The CDR3 runs 15 residues. CDR3 region: CASSLGQGAGQPQHF. In nucleotides, the CDR3 is TGTGCCAGCAGCCTTGGACAGGGGGCAGGACAGCCCCAGCATTTT.

The gene calls are TRBV24-1 and TRBJ2-1; TRBD2 might be the D (6 bases). Germline CDR1 and CDR2: KGHDR and SFDVKD. There are 13 residues in the CDR3. V was shortened by 12 bases and J by 6 bases, with 17 bases between the two germline ends. This chain's CDR3 is CASADGSVNEQFF. CDR3 nucleotides: TGTGCCTCGGCAGACGGGAGTGTCAATGAGCAGTTCTTC.

This clone appeared a few times. The V call is TRBV19, the J call TRBJ1-3, with D perhaps matching TRBD1 (6 bases). Germline V CDR1 and CDR2: LNHDA, SQIVND (reference sequence). This CDR3 has 16 amino acids. Trimming cost V 9 bases and J 0 bases, with 18 bases left between them. The CDR3 sequence: CASNRRGAYSGNTIYF. As DNA, the CDR3 is TGTGCCAGCAATCGGAGGGGGGCTTACTCTGGAAACACCATATATTTT.

The J gene is TRBJ1-1, the V gene TRBV20-1; 7 bases align to TRBD1. Germline V gene data show CDR1 as DFQATT and CDR2 as SNEGSKA (reference sequence). The junction had 3 bases not matched to a gene; V was cut back by 5 bases and J by 6 bases. This CDR3 region has 11 residues. CDR3 in amino acids: CSALGQAEAFF. The CDR3 region has the DNA TGCAGTGCTCTTGGACAGGCTGAAGCTTTCTTT.

The V gene is TRBV9, the J gene TRBJ2-2, with unresolved D. V lost 0 bases and J lost 3, with 3 bases in between. The CDR3 runs to 13 residues. Germline V lookup: CDR1 SGDLS, CDR2 YYNGEE. Here the CDR3 reads CASSVVDTGELFF. The CDR3, as DNA: TGTGCCAGCAGCGTAGTCGACACCGGGGAGCTGTTTTTT.

Comments on this clone: Other DNA sequences in the same sample also yield this CDR3. The chain couples TRBV6-1 to TRBJ1-2; D is uncertain. Looked up from germline, CDR1 is MNHNS and CDR2 is SASEGT. V lost 3 bases, J lost 2 bases, and 7 bases lay in between. This CDR3 spans 13 amino acids. DNA of the CDR3: TGTGCCAGCAGTGAGACGGGGAACTATGGCTACACCTTC. Protein sequence: CASSETGNYGYTF.

The chain has TRBV5-4 and TRBJ2-7; no definite D call. Trimming took off 4 bases at V and 3 bases at J, with 11 bases between the two ends. Germline lookup yields CDR1 SGHNT and CDR2 YYREEE (reference sequence). This CDR3 spans 13 amino acids. Here the CDR3 DNA reads TGTGCCAGCAGCAACACGGAGTTCTACGAGCAGTACTTC. Its translation: CASSNTEFYEQYF.

The chain is built from TRBV18 and TRBJ1-1; D is possibly TRBD1 (5 bases). Germline CDR1 and CDR2: KGHSH and LQKENI. The CDR3 contains 13 residues. Trimming stripped 2 bases from V and 5 bases from J, with 9 bases between. The CDR3 DNA follows: TGTGCCAGCTCACCAATAGGGGATACTGAAGCTTTCTTT. Translation gives CASSPIGDTEAFF.

The genes are TRBV24-1 and TRBJ2-2; TRBD1 matches 8 bases. Germline-derived CDR1 and CDR2 are KGHDR and SFDVKD. This CDR3 region has 16 residues. V lost 2 bases, J lost 3 bases, and 4 bases stayed unmatched. DNA of the CDR3: TGTGCCACCAGTGATTCCGCGACAGGGGACACCGGGGAGCTGTTTTTT. Protein product: CATSDSATGDTGELFF.

The chain couples TRBV14 to TRBJ2-7; possible D gene TRBD1, 6 bases. V gave up 2 bases and J gave up 9 bases, with 11 bases separating them. The germline gives CDR1 SGHDN, CDR2 FVKESK. The CDR3 consists of 12 residues. The CDR3 region has the DNA TGTGCCAGCAGCCAAAACAGGGTCGGGCAGTACTTC. Encoded protein: CASSQNRVGQYF.

The rearrangement uses TRBV24-1 and TRBJ1-1, with 7 nucleotides matching TRBD1. CDR3 length: 14 residues. With 2 bases clipped from V and 4 bases from J, the junction kept 3 bases outside the gene matches. CDR1 is KGHDR, CDR2 SFDVKD, per germline. The DNA for the CDR3 is TGTGCCACCAGTGATTCTCCAGGGGGCACTGAAGCTTTCTTT. Encoded protein: CATSDSPGGTEAFF.

The chain combines TRBV5-1 with TRBJ1-4; 9 bases fit TRBD1. In germline, CDR1 is SGHRS, CDR2 YFSETQ. J was trimmed by 7 bases and V by 4 bases; bases with no gene match: 5. The CDR3 totals 14 residues. The CDR3 region is CASSGQGSREKLFF. CDR3 coding DNA: TGCGCCAGCAGCGGACAGGGGAGCCGTGAAAAACTGTTTTTT.